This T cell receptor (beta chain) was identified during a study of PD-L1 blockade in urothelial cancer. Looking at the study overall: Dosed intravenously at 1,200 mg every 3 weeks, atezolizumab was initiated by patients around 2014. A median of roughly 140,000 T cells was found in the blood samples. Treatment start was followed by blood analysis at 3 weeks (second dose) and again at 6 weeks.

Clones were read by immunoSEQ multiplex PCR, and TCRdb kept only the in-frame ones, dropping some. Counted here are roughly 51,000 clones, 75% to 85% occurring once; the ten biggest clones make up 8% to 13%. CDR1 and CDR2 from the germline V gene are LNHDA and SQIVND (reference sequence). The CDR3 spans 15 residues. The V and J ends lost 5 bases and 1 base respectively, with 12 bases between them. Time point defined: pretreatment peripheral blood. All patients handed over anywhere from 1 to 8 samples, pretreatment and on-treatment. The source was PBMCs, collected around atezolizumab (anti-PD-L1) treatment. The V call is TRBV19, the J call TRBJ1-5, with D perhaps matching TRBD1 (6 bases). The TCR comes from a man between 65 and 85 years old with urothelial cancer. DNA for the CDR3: TGTGCCAGTAGTCCCACAGGGTTGAGCAATCAGCCCCAGCATTTT. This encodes CASSPTGLSNQPQHF.